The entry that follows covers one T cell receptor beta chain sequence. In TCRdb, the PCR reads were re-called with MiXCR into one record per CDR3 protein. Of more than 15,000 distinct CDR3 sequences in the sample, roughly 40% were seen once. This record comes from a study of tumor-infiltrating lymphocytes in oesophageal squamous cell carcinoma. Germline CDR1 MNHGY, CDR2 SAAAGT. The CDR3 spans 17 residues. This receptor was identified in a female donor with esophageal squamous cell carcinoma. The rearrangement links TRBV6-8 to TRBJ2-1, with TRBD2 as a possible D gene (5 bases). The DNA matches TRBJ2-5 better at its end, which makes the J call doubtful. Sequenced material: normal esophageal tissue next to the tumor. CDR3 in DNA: TGTGCCAGCAGTAATCTTGCGGGTTGGGCAGACCAAGAGACCCAGTACTTC. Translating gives CASSNLAGWADQETQYF.